The 22 T cell receptor beta chains below come from one sample, sequenced in a study of regulatory T cells in long-lasting Graves disease. Time point given: newly diagnosed GD, antithyroid drugs for less than 3 months. RNA extracted from PBMCs served as the sequencing template. Through Arm-PCR of CDR3 regions and iRepertoire HTBI primers, TCR beta libraries were built. TCRdb fed the multiplex PCR reads into MiXCR, producing one record per CDR3 protein. The sample includes roughly 510,000 distinct CDR3 sequences, around 16% of them seen just once. The data were also submitted as part of a second study, on T cells in Graves' hyperthyroidism and ophthalmopathy.

The specimen was peripheral blood mononuclear cells (PBMCs), collected at new diagnosis, from a patient treated with antithyroid drugs. The receptors derive from a man in his late teens or twenties with Graves disease.

Only a few counts were recorded for this clonotype. The chain has TRBV5-1 and TRBJ2-5; D tentatively reads TRBD1 or TRBD2 (5 bases each). This CDR3 spans 15 amino acids. Looked up from germline, CDR1 is SGHRS and CDR2 is YFSETQ. Trimming removed 0 bases from V and 1 base from J, with 10 bases in between. CDR3 nucleotide sequence: TGCGCCAGCAGCTTGGACCCCGGGACCCAAGAGACCCAGTACTTC. It codes for CASSLDPGTQETQYF.

As concerns this clonotype: A much larger clone differs by one base, so this may be a read error. This chain links TRBV27 with TRBJ2-5, with 7 bases aligning to TRBD1. CDR3 size: 15 residues. Germline assignment: CDR1 MNHEY and CDR2 SMNVEV (reference sequence). V lost 6 bases to trimming and J lost 9 bases; unmatched junction nucleotides: 16. For the CDR3, the DNA is TGTGCCAGCAGGAAACGGACAGGCACGGTTGAGGCCCAGTACTTC. It specifies CASRKRTGTVEAQYF.

The table lists this clonotype with many counts. The chain has TRBV11-2 and TRBJ2-1, with D possibly TRBD1 on 5 matching bases. The CDR3 is made up of 15 amino acids. Germline CDR1 is SGHAT and CDR2 is FQNNGV. V was clipped by 2 bases and J by 9 bases, with 17 bases between them. The CDR3 loop is CASSLPGFTSPEQFF. The CDR3 DNA reads as TGTGCCAGCAGCTTACCAGGGTTCACTTCGCCTGAGCAGTTCTTC. The variable domain in full, with the rest retrieved from reference TRBV11-2 and TRBJ2-1, is EAGVAQSPRYKIIEKRQSVAFWCNPISGHATLYWYQQILGQGPKLLIQFQNNGVVDDSQLPKDRFSAERLKGVDSTLKIQPAKLEDSAVYLCASSLPGFTSPEQFFGPGTRLTVL.

A note on this clonotype: A much larger clonotype is one base distant, so this may be a read error. This chain connects TRBV2 to TRBJ1-2; weak D call: TRBD1 (5 bases). The V gene lost 6 bases and the J gene lost 3 bases, with 8 bases spanning the gap. This CDR3 comprises 12 residues. The germline V gene has CDR1 SNHLY and CDR2 FYNNEI. CDR3: CASRRDDYGYTF. CDR3 nucleotide sequence: TGTGCCAGCAGGAGGGACGACTATGGCTACACCTTC.

CDR3 nucleotide sequence: TGTGCCAGCAGCTTAGCTGGGGCGGGAGGTTCCGGGGAGCTGTTTTTT. This gives the protein CASSLAGAGGSGELFF. This chain joins TRBV7-6 and TRBJ2-2; 8 bases align to TRBD2. CDR1 is SGHVS, CDR2 FNYEAQ, per germline. This CDR3 comprises 16 residues. V was clipped by 0 bases and J by 6 bases; unmatched bases: 6.

The chain has TRBV7-2 and TRBJ2-5; TRBD2 aligns across 7 bases. This CDR3 comprises 18 residues. The V and J ends lost 4 bases and 7 bases, in that order; junction bases with no gene match: 21. CDR1 and CDR2 (germline): SGHTA, FQGNSA. The CDR3 DNA sequence: TGTGCCAGCAGCTCCCCGCTACCGACGGGACTACCACCAGGGACCCAGTACTTC. Its protein is CASSSPLPTGLPPGTQYF.

This clonotype was seen repeatedly, ten times or more. The rearrangement uses TRBV11-3 and TRBJ2-1; the match to TRBD2 covers 14 bases. V dropped 5 bases and J dropped 9; count of bases not matched to a gene: 3. The germline CDR1 and CDR2 sequences are SGHNT and YENEEA. The CDR3 is made up of 14 amino acids. CDR3 sequence: CASSPGTSGSEQFF. CDR3 nucleotides: TGTGCCAGCAGCCCTGGGACTAGCGGGAGTGAGCAGTTCTTC.

This clonotype occurred many times. The chain joins TRBV2 to TRBJ2-7; 8 positions agree with TRBD1. Germline trimming cut 2 bases from V and 5 bases from J; bases unmatched to any gene: 8. Per the germline V gene, CDR1 is SNHLY and CDR2 is FYNNEI. The CDR3 spans 15 residues. The CDR3 protein is CASSERLDRVDEQYF. CDR3 nucleotide sequence: TGTGCCAGCAGTGAAAGGTTGGACAGGGTCGACGAGCAGTACTTC.

The chain carries TRBV30 and TRBJ2-1; 7 bases fit TRBD2. CDR1 and CDR2 (germline): GTSNPN, SVGIG (reference sequence). This CDR3 region has 13 residues. After removal of 2 bases from V and 7 bases from J, the junction contained 5 bases not matched to a gene. Here the CDR3 DNA reads TGTGCCTGGAGTAGGGGACTAAAAAATGAGCAGTTCTTC. It codes for CAWSRGLKNEQFF.

The V gene is TRBV5-4, the J gene TRBJ2-1, with D perhaps matching TRBD2 (5 bases). There are 13 residues in the CDR3. The germline V gene encodes CDR1 SGHNT and CDR2 YYREEE (reference sequence). V was shortened by 10 bases and J by 5 bases, with 16 bases between the two germline ends. CDR3 DNA: TGTGCCGGAAGCGGTCCCCGTAACAATGAGCAGTTCTTC. This encodes CAGSGPRNNEQFF.

V gene TRBV7-6 combines with J gene TRBJ1-1; TRBD1 is a possible D gene (6 bases). The CDR3 extends over 15 amino acids. V was clipped by 0 bases and J by 5 bases, with 13 bases between them. Germline V gene data show CDR1 as SGHVS and CDR2 as FNYEAQ. The CDR3 protein is CASSLAGIGGTEAFF. In nucleotides, the CDR3 is TGTGCCAGCAGCTTAGCAGGGATAGGGGGAACTGAAGCTTTCTTT.

This clonotype was counted at least ten times. The rearrangement links TRBV18 to TRBJ1-2; D unresolved. Germline CDR1 KGHSH, CDR2 LQKENI. V was shortened by 1 base and J by 6 bases, with 9 bases between the two germline ends. This CDR3 spans 13 amino acids. CDR3 nucleotide sequence: TGTGCCAGCTCACCACAAGGAGAACATGGCTACACCTTC. This codes for CASSPQGEHGYTF.

This clonotype was detected only once. This chain's CDR3 is CSVKKYYEQYF. The CDR3 DNA reads TGCAGCGTTAAAAAATACTACGAGCAGTACTTC. V usage is TRBV29-1 and J usage is TRBJ2-7, with unresolved D. Germline CDR1 reads SQVTM; CDR2 reads ANQGSEA. V lost 5 bases to trimming and J lost 3 bases, with 8 bases between them. This CDR3 is 11 amino acids long.

The sample holds many counts of this clonotype. The CDR3 loop is CASSLGVQATGSYEQYF. The CDR3 DNA sequence: TGTGCCAGCAGCCTCGGGGTACAAGCGACGGGCTCCTACGAGCAGTACTTC. V is TRBV7-9 and J is TRBJ2-7, with D perhaps TRBD2 (5 bases). Germline assignment: CDR1 SEHNR and CDR2 FQNEAQ (reference sequence). CDR3 length equals 17 residues. Trimming stripped 5 bases from V and 0 bases from J, with 20 bases between.

Only a few counts were recorded for this clonotype. The V gene is TRBV30, the J gene TRBJ1-1; 10 bases line up with TRBD1. V was pared by 3 bases and J by 6 bases, with 7 bases of the junction left unmatched. Germline CDR1 reads GTSNPN; CDR2 reads SVGIG (reference sequence). The CDR3 extends over 14 amino acids. The CDR3 here is CAWRTGGRGAEAFF. CDR3 DNA: TGTGCCTGGAGGACAGGGGGCCGGGGGGCTGAAGCTTTCTTT.

Ten or more counts support this clonotype. The rearrangement uses TRBV3-1 and TRBJ2-3; D possibly corresponds to TRBD2 (5 bases). The CDR3 consists of 12 residues. The V and J ends lost 0 bases and 14 bases respectively, with 12 bases between them. Germline V gives CDR1 LGHDT, CDR2 YNNKEL (reference sequence). The CDR3 sequence is CASSQDGKASYF. The CDR3 nucleotides are TGTGCCAGCAGCCAAGACGGGAAAGCCTCGTATTTT.

This clonotype was detected a few times. The rearrangement joins TRBV6-1 to TRBJ2-4; 7 positions match TRBD1. This CDR3 spans 14 amino acids. Trimming at V came to 2 bases and at J to 8 bases, leaving 6 bases not matched to a gene. Germline lookup yields CDR1 MNHNS and CDR2 SASEGT. This CDR3 is CASSEISGGDIQYF. CDR3 coding DNA: TGTGCCAGCAGTGAAATCTCAGGGGGAGACATTCAGTACTTC.

The rearrangement joins TRBV25-1 to TRBJ2-7; either TRBD1 or TRBD2 may fit D (5 bases each). Between the trimmed V and J ends, which lost 8 bases and 4 bases, there was a span of 15 bases. Germline CDR1 reads MGHDK; CDR2 reads SYGVNS. The CDR3 length is 13 residues. The CDR3 loop reads CASSGTEGYEQYF. For the CDR3, the DNA is TGTGCCAGCTCCGGGACGGAAGGATACGAGCAGTACTTC.

This clonotype was counted only a few times. The J gene is TRBJ1-5, the V gene TRBV5-6; possible D gene TRBD1, 5 bases. CDR1 and CDR2 from the germline V gene are SGHDT and YYEEEE. The CDR3 length is 16 residues. V shed 0 bases and J shed 3 bases, with 13 bases lying between them. The CDR3 region has the DNA TGTGCCAGCAGCTTGGGAGGGGACTTGGACAATCAGCCCCAGCATTTT. Its translation is CASSLGGDLDNQPQHF.

The chain employs TRBV20-1 and TRBJ1-2; TRBD1 might be the D (6 bases). V lost 7 bases, J lost 8 bases, and 23 bases lay in between. The CDR3 contains 14 residues. CDR1 and CDR2 from the germline V gene are DFQATT and SNEGSKA (reference sequence). This CDR3 is CSVITTGPKRGYTF. The CDR3 coding sequence is TGCAGTGTTATCACGACAGGACCGAAGCGAGGCTACACCTTC.

To note about this clonotype: An end of the junction differs from the germline gene, which may be a read error. V usage is TRBV27 and J usage is TRBJ2-1; a possible D gene is TRBD2 (5 bases). The J call may be mistaken, given a closer DNA end match to TRBJ2-3. There are 13 residues in the CDR3. The V gene's germline CDR1 is MNHEY and CDR2 SMNVEV (reference sequence). In DNA form, the CDR3 reads TGTACCAGCGGCCTAGGGATTTGGGATACGCAGTATTTT. Protein product: CTSGLGIWDTQYF.

This clonotype was counted ten times or more. The chain has TRBV6-1 and TRBJ1-1; weak D call: TRBD1 (5 bases). The V end was cut by 4 bases, the J end by 0 bases, with 9 bases between. The CDR3 loop spans 14 amino acids. The germline V gene has CDR1 MNHNS and CDR2 SASEGT. CDR3 amino acids: CASSGLTVNTEAFF. As DNA, the CDR3 is TGTGCCAGCAGTGGTCTGACAGTGAACACTGAAGCTTTCTTT.